The 18 T cell receptor beta chains reported below all come from one sample, sequenced in a study of blood T cell repertoires in COVID-19. Assay used: immunoSEQ multiplex PCR; TCRdb lists only in-frame clones, some missing. The sample has 250,000 to 300,000 clones, approximately 81% seen once. Specimen: peripheral blood. The receptors come from a man aged 55 to 70 with acute or convalescent COVID-19.

CDR3 sequence: CASSLEDRRKDTIYF. In DNA, the CDR3 is TGTGCCAGCAGCTTAGAAGACAGGAGGAAGGACACCATATATTTT. The chain couples TRBV7-2 to TRBJ1-3, with D perhaps TRBD1 (6 bases). This CDR3 contains 15 residues. V shed 1 base and J shed 8 bases, with 15 bases lying between them. In germline, CDR1 is SGHTA, CDR2 FQGNSA. Using reference TRBV7-2 and TRBJ1-3 for the parts outside the CDR3, the full variable domain is GAGVSQSPSNKVTEKGKDVELRCDPISGHTALYWYRQSLGQGLEFLIYFQGNSAPDKSGLPSDRFSAERTGGSVSTLTIQRTQQEDSAVYLCASSLEDRRKDTIYFGEGSWLTVV.

V usage is TRBV7-9 and J usage is TRBJ2-3; 10 bases fit TRBD1. V shed 4 bases and J 2 bases; nucleotides not matched to a gene: 6. This CDR3 spans 16 amino acids. The germline V gene encodes CDR1 SEHNR and CDR2 FQNEAQ (reference sequence). The CDR3 sequence is CASSSWTGGFTDTQYF. CDR3 coding DNA: TGTGCCAGCAGCTCCTGGACAGGGGGATTCACAGATACGCAGTATTTT.

The chain recombines TRBV7-8 with TRBJ1-2; D is unclear. This CDR3 is built from 15 residues. Per the germline V gene, CDR1 is SGHVS and CDR2 is FQNEAQ. Trimming took off 1 base at V and 2 bases at J, with 11 bases between the two ends. CDR3 protein: CASSLVNTGNYGYTF. CDR3 nucleotides: TGTGCCAGCAGCTTAGTGAACACGGGAAACTATGGCTACACCTTC.

The CDR3 coding sequence is TGCAGCGTTGAGGGTGGGACAGGGGCGAGCACAGATACGCAGTATTTT. This codes for CSVEGGTGASTDTQYF. This chain uses TRBV29-1 with TRBJ2-3; 10 positions agree with TRBD1. The CDR3 is made up of 16 amino acids. V shed 3 bases, J shed 0 bases, and the junction held 6 bases outside the gene matches. CDR1 is SQVTM and CDR2 is ANQGSEA in the germline V gene.

Turning to this clone: The same CDR3 arises from other DNA sequences in this sample as well. The chain joins TRBV25-1 to TRBJ1-5; perhaps TRBD1 as D (6 bases). V lost 4 bases, J lost 5 bases, and 9 bases lay in between. The CDR3 sequence is 13 residues long. Germline lookup yields CDR1 MGHDK and CDR2 SYGVNS. Here the CDR3 reads CASSASGDQPQHF. The DNA for the CDR3 is TGTGCCAGCAGTGCATCAGGGGATCAGCCCCAGCATTTT.

The genes are TRBV9 and TRBJ2-1; 9 bases line up with TRBD2. Germline CDR1 SGDLS, CDR2 YYNGEE. The CDR3 totals 16 residues. J gave up 8 bases and V 6 bases, and 15 bases lay outside the gene matches. The CDR3 nucleotides are TGTGCCAGCACCCCGGGGTGGGGACTAGCTCCCTATGAGCAGTTCTTC. It yields the protein CASTPGWGLAPYEQFF.

The V gene is TRBV28, the J gene TRBJ1-6; unclear D gene. The germline gives CDR1 MDHEN, CDR2 SYDVKM. V dropped 5 bases and J dropped 9 bases, with 14 bases sitting between them. The CDR3 totals 14 residues. CDR3 nucleotides: TGTGCCAGCAGTCTCCGCACACGGGGTTCACCCCTCCACTTT. The encoded protein is CASSLRTRGSPLHF.

This clone was seen once. The gene calls are TRBV10-1 and TRBJ1-4; TRBD1 is a possible D gene (6 bases). This CDR3 is built from 15 residues. Germline V CDR1 and CDR2: WNHNN, SYGVQD (reference sequence). Deletions cut 5 bases from V and 8 bases from J, with 18 bases between. The CDR3 reads CASSIYRDTQEKLFF. DNA for the CDR3: TGCGCCAGCAGTATATACCGGGACACCCAAGAAAAACTGTTTTTT.

This chain joins TRBV7-9 and TRBJ2-1, with 8 bases identical to TRBD2. CDR1 is SEHNR and CDR2 is FQNEAQ in the germline V gene (reference sequence). This CDR3 spans 14 amino acids. Trimming took 8 bases from V and 4 from J; bases not matched to a gene: 7. The CDR3: CASFRGLEYNEQFF. CDR3 bases: TGTGCCAGCTTCCGGGGACTAGAATACAATGAGCAGTTCTTC.

J is TRBJ1-2 and V is TRBV7-2, with TRBD1 matching 9 bases. The CDR3 runs to 14 residues. Per the germline V gene, CDR1 is SGHTA and CDR2 is FQGNSA. J gave up 6 bases and V 1 base, and 3 bases lay outside the gene matches. The CDR3 region has the DNA TGTGCCAGCAGCTTAGGCCGGACAGGGGATGGCTACACCTTC. It yields the protein CASSLGRTGDGYTF.

For this clone: Germline is not matched at one junction end, which may reflect a read error. V usage is TRBV28 and J usage is TRBJ1-2, with 8 positions matching TRBD1. CDR1 is MDHEN, CDR2 SYDVKM, per germline. The CDR3 length is 13 residues. The CDR3 DNA reads as TGTGCCAGCACTTTAGGACAGGGCTATGGCTACACCTTC. Protein: CASTLGQGYGYTF.

V is TRBV10-3 and J is TRBJ1-1; a weak D match, TRBD1 (5 bases). The CDR3 is 15 amino acids. V shed 2 bases and J shed 4 bases, with 14 bases lying between them. Germline CDR1 is ENHRY and CDR2 is SYGVKD. The CDR3 DNA reads as TGTGCCATCAGTGAGGCGACCCTAGGGGCCACTGAAGCTTTCTTT. The encoded protein is CAISEATLGATEAFF.

This rearrangement joins TRBV5-1 to TRBJ1-1, with TRBD1 identical over 7 bases. The CDR3 runs 16 residues. V shed 2 bases and J 1 base; nucleotides not matched to a gene: 8. Germline V gives CDR1 SGHRS, CDR2 YFSETQ. The CDR3 here is CASSFEGGFGNTEAFF. The CDR3 DNA reads as TGCGCCAGCAGCTTCGAAGGGGGCTTTGGGAACACTGAAGCTTTCTTT.

This sequence joins TRBV9 and TRBJ1-5; TRBD1 matches 8 bases. The V gene end was trimmed by 5 bases and the J gene end by 5 bases; junction bases not matched to a gene: 6. Germline CDR1 SGDLS, CDR2 YYNGEE. The CDR3 has 14 amino acids. Written as DNA, the CDR3 is TGTGCCAGCAGTGAGGGGACAGGATATCAGCCCCAGCATTTT. It yields the protein CASSEGTGYQPQHF.

The chain couples TRBV7-5 to TRBJ2-6; the table's TRBD2 call for D was not verified on the DNA. TRBV7-5 is annotated as a pseudogene. The CDR3 loop spans 19 amino acids. The chain's CDR3 is CARSLERAGYFSGANVLTF. The CDR3 DNA reads TGTGCCAGAAGCTTAGAAAGGGCGGGATACTTCTCTGGGGCCAACGTCCTGACTTTC.

V and J are TRBV5-1 and TRBJ2-3; D perhaps matches TRBD2 (6 bases). The CDR3 covers 16 residues. The V gene's germline CDR1 is SGHRS and CDR2 YFSETQ. The germline V and J ends were trimmed by 0 bases and 0 bases, with 11 bases remaining between them. The CDR3 reads CASSLVGLPSTDTQYF. In DNA, the CDR3 is TGCGCCAGCAGCTTGGTAGGACTACCTAGCACAGATACGCAGTATTTT.

The CDR3 loop reads CASSPTGQGAYEQYF. The CDR3, as DNA: TGTGCCAGCTCACCTACGGGACAGGGGGCCTACGAGCAGTACTTC. The chain couples TRBV18 to TRBJ2-7; 11 bases are a match to TRBD1. This CDR3 region has 15 residues. After removal of 3 bases from V and 2 bases from J, the junction contained 3 bases not matched to a gene. Germline loops: CDR1 KGHSH, CDR2 LQKENI.

This clone appeared many times. This chain joins TRBV29-1 and TRBJ1-1, with 7 bases lining up with TRBD1. The germline gives CDR1 SQVTM, CDR2 ANQGSEA. V was clipped by 5 bases and J by 6 bases; unmatched bases: 9. This CDR3 has 13 amino acids. The CDR3 is CSVRQGEYAEAFF. The CDR3 DNA is TGCAGCGTTAGACAGGGAGAATACGCTGAAGCTTTCTTT.